Shown below are 24 T cell receptor beta chains from a single sample sequenced in a study of cytomegalovirus exposure and HLA in healthy donors. PCR used 60 Vbeta primers and 13 Jbeta primers. The assay was immunoSEQ multiplex PCR, and TCRdb's table has in-frame clones only and misses some. In the table there are 200,000 or so clones, 75% to 85% of which are singletons. The sequencing sample was made of PBMCs. The receptor set was obtained from a girl between 10 and 17 years old in good health and CMV-seronegative.

This clone was detected only once. This sequence joins TRBV7-2 and TRBJ2-2; D is unresolved. Germline CDR1 is SGHTA and CDR2 is FQGNSA. This CDR3 spans 14 amino acids. V shed 2 bases and J shed 1 base, with 5 bases lying between them. The CDR3, as DNA: TGTGCCAGCAGCTTATACGGGAACACCGGGGAGCTGTTTTTT. It codes for CASSLYGNTGELFF. Combining the CDR3 with reference TRBV7-2 and TRBJ2-2 gives the whole variable domain GAGVSQSPSNKVTEKGKDVELRCDPISGHTALYWYRQSLGQGLEFLIYFQGNSAPDKSGLPSDRFSAERTGGSVSTLTIQRTQQEDSAVYLCASSLYGNTGELFFGEGSRLTVL.

This clone was seen a few times. This chain connects TRBV6-1 to TRBJ1-2, with 7 bases matching TRBD1. Germline V gene data show CDR1 as MNHNS and CDR2 as SASEGT. V lost 4 bases, J lost 4 bases, and 15 bases stayed unmatched. CDR3 length: 17 residues. This CDR3 reads CASSGPGQRLRGYGYTF. The DNA of the CDR3 is TGTGCCAGCAGTGGACCGGGACAGCGTCTAAGGGGCTATGGCTACACCTTC.

V is TRBV2 and J is TRBJ2-1; 12 positions match TRBD1. Germline assignment: CDR1 SNHLY and CDR2 FYNNEI. V dropped 4 bases and J dropped 4; count of bases not matched to a gene: 5. CDR3 length: 16 amino acids. Here the CDR3 DNA reads TGTGCCAGCAGTGCGGGGACAGGGGGCGTGTACAATGAGCAGTTCTTC. The encoded protein is CASSAGTGGVYNEQFF.

The chain links TRBV2 to TRBJ1-2, with D possibly TRBD1 on 5 matching bases. The V gene lost 7 bases and the J gene lost 5 bases, with 11 bases spanning the gap. This CDR3 is 12 amino acids long. Germline-derived CDR1 and CDR2 are SNHLY and FYNNEI. The DNA for the CDR3 is TGTGCCAGCACCAGGGAAATTTATGGCTACACCTTC. The encoded protein is CASTREIYGYTF.

This rearrangement joins TRBV28 to TRBJ1-2; the D gene is possibly TRBD1 (5 bases). Germline V lookup: CDR1 MDHEN, CDR2 SYDVKM. The germline V and J ends were trimmed by 3 bases and 3 bases, with 11 bases remaining between them. The CDR3 runs 14 residues. Here the CDR3 DNA reads TGTGCCAGCAGTTTGGCCGGGGGGTACTATGGCTACACCTTC. It translates to CASSLAGGYYGYTF.

V usage is TRBV28 and J usage is TRBJ1-1; TRBD1 is a possible D gene (6 bases). Germline lookup yields CDR1 MDHEN and CDR2 SYDVKM. The CDR3 has 17 residues. Between the trimmed V and J ends, which lost 6 bases and 0 bases, there was a span of 20 bases. The CDR3 nucleotides read TGTGCCAGCAGAACAAGGAGCGGGGGCACCTTGAACACTGAAGCTTTCTTT. Translation: CASRTRSGGTLNTEAFF. Based on the CDR3 plus reference TRBV28 and TRBJ1-1, the full variable domain is DVKVTQSSRYLVKRTGEKVFLECVQDMDHENMFWYRQDPGLGLRLIYFSYDVKMKEKGDIPEGYSVSREKKERFSLILESASTNQTSMYLCASRTRSGGTLNTEAFFGQGTRLTVV.

The J gene is TRBJ2-1, the V gene TRBV18; the D is unclear. Trimming took off 0 bases at V and 9 bases at J, with 12 bases between the two ends. Germline values: CDR1 KGHSH, CDR2 LQKENI. CDR3 size: 14 residues. The CDR3 loop is CASSPPGQLSEQFF. CDR3 bases: TGTGCCAGCTCACCACCGGGCCAGCTCAGTGAGCAGTTCTTC.

The chain links TRBV28 to TRBJ2-3, with a tentative D call TRBD2 (6 bases). In germline, CDR1 is MDHEN, CDR2 SYDVKM. The CDR3 contains 17 residues. The V and J ends lost 5 bases and 2 bases respectively, with 20 bases between them. The CDR3 coding sequence is TGTGCCAGCAGTCCGTCCCAGGGCCGGGGGAACACAGATACGCAGTATTTT. It encodes CASSPSQGRGNTDTQYF.

The V and J genes are TRBV4-1 and TRBJ2-1; TRBD1 is a possible D gene (5 bases). The CDR3 totals 14 residues. V was cut by 1 base and J by 5 bases, with 9 bases left in between. Germline CDR1 MGHRA, CDR2 YSYEKL. The CDR3 DNA follows: TGCGCCAGCAGCCAAGGGGGCCCCGACAATGAGCAGTTCTTC. Protein sequence: CASSQGGPDNEQFF.

J is TRBJ2-1 and V is TRBV5-1, with TRBD1 as a possible D gene (5 bases). Germline V lookup: CDR1 SGHRS, CDR2 YFSETQ. The length of the CDR3 is 14 residues. V was pared by 0 bases and J by 7 bases, with 11 bases between. Here the CDR3 DNA reads TGCGCCAGCAGCTTGGTTCCAGGGCGGAATGAGCAGTTCTTC. Its protein is CASSLVPGRNEQFF.

The genes are TRBV28 and TRBJ2-1; 8 nucleotides agree with TRBD2. This CDR3 region has 15 residues. Germline values: CDR1 MDHEN, CDR2 SYDVKM. V shed 8 bases, J shed 3 bases, and the junction held 9 bases outside the gene matches. The DNA of the CDR3 is TGTGCCAGCCAAACGGGGGGGAGGGTCTACAATGAGCAGTTCTTC. Its protein product is CASQTGGRVYNEQFF. Based on the CDR3 plus reference TRBV28 and TRBJ2-1, the full variable domain is DVKVTQSSRYLVKRTGEKVFLECVQDMDHENMFWYRQDPGLGLRLIYFSYDVKMKEKGDIPEGYSVSREKKERFSLILESASTNQTSMYLCASQTGGRVYNEQFFGPGTRLTVL.

V is TRBV7-8 and J is TRBJ2-7; 16 bases match TRBD2. This CDR3 contains 17 residues. V lost 5 bases and J lost 4; bases outside the gene matches: 8. Germline loops: CDR1 SGHVS, CDR2 FQNEAQ. As DNA, the CDR3 is TGTGCCAGCAGCCAGCGGGGACTAGCGGGGGGGATTTACGAGCAGTACTTC. It encodes CASSQRGLAGGIYEQYF. The full variable domain, completed using reference TRBV7-8 and TRBJ2-7, is GAGVSQSPRYKVAKRGQDVALRCDPISGHVSLFWYQQALGQGPEFLTYFQNEAQLDKSGLPSDRFFAERPEGSVSTLKIQRTQQEDSAVYLCASSQRGLAGGIYEQYFGPGTRLTVT.

The chain employs TRBV9 and TRBJ2-3; perhaps TRBD2 as D (5 bases). The CDR3 sequence is 16 residues long. From germline, CDR1 is SGDLS and CDR2 YYNGEE. The V gene lost 0 bases and the J gene lost 5 bases, with 16 bases spanning the gap. The CDR3 protein is CASSVGPSPGEDTQYF. CDR3 sequence (DNA): TGTGCCAGCAGCGTAGGACCTTCCCCCGGGGAAGATACGCAGTATTTT. Variable domain in full (rest from reference TRBV9 and TRBJ2-3): DSGVTQTPKHLITATGQRVTLRCSPRSGDLSVYWYQQSLDQGLQFLIQYYNGEERAKGNILERFSAQQFPDLHSELNLSSLELGDSALYFCASSVGPSPGEDTQYFGPGTRLTVL.

The rearrangement joins TRBV28 to TRBJ1-2, with 7 bases that match TRBD1. V gave up 6 bases and J gave up 8 bases; unmatched junction bases: 9. This CDR3 is 13 amino acids long. Germline V CDR1 and CDR2: MDHEN, SYDVKM. CDR3 sequence reads: CASRKTGDQGYTF. CDR3 DNA sequence: TGTGCCAGCAGGAAAACAGGGGATCAGGGCTACACCTTC.

This rearrangement joins TRBV7-3 to TRBJ2-3, with 11 bases matching TRBD2. V was clipped by 5 bases and J by 6 bases; unmatched bases: 4. The germline gives CDR1 SGHTA, CDR2 FQGTGA. CDR3 length: 14 amino acids. The DNA of the CDR3 is TGTGCCAGCAGCACTAGCGGGAGTGGCGATACGCAGTATTTT. It encodes CASSTSGSGDTQYF.

CDR3 sequence reads: CASSLLDRNTEAFF. The CDR3 nucleotides are TGCGCCAGCAGCTTGTTGGACAGAAACACTGAAGCTTTCTTT. The rearrangement joins TRBV5-1 to TRBJ1-1, with TRBD1 as a possible D gene (6 bases). Trimming took 1 base from V and 2 from J, leaving 9 bases between them. The CDR3 runs to 14 residues. Germline CDR1 SGHRS, CDR2 YFSETQ.

The genes are TRBV19 and TRBJ1-3; D is unresolved. This CDR3 region has 14 residues. Trimming took off 4 bases at V and 1 base at J, with 8 bases between the two ends. The V gene's germline CDR1 is LNHDA and CDR2 SQIVND (reference sequence). The CDR3 region is CASSRGYSGNTIYF. CDR3 bases: TGTGCCAGTAGTAGAGGATATTCTGGAAACACCATATATTTT.

For this clone: At one of its ends the junction is not consistent with the germline gene, which may arise from a read error. The chain employs TRBV7-9 and TRBJ2-1; 13 bases match TRBD2. This CDR3 is built from 14 residues. Per the germline V gene, CDR1 is SEHNR and CDR2 is FQNEAQ (reference sequence). CDR3 DNA: TGTGCCAGCAGCTTAGATTCGGGACTAGCGGGAAGGGTCTTC. It is translated as CASSLDSGLAGRVF.

The gene calls are TRBV6-6 and TRBJ2-5, with 8 bases aligning to TRBD1. Trimming removed 2 bases from V and 5 bases from J; junction bases left unmatched: 10. Germline V gene sequence: CDR1 MNHNY, CDR2 SVGAGI (reference sequence). The CDR3 consists of 16 residues. CDR3 bases: TGTGCCAGCAGTTACACCACAGGGGGGATTTCGGAGACCCAGTACTTC. It translates to CASSYTTGGISETQYF.

The rearrangement uses TRBV28 and TRBJ1-1; D possibly corresponds to TRBD1 (5 bases). This CDR3 spans 15 amino acids. Germline CDR1 reads MDHEN; CDR2 reads SYDVKM. Trimming took off 5 bases at V and 1 base at J, with 14 bases between the two ends. The CDR3, as DNA: TGTGCCAGCAGTCCCTCCTTGGGGGGGAACACTGAAGCTTTCTTT. Translating it yields CASSPSLGGNTEAFF.

The chain couples TRBV28 to TRBJ1-2; TRBD1 might be the D (6 bases). Germline V gives CDR1 MDHEN, CDR2 SYDVKM. The CDR3 is 13 amino acids. V was pared by 9 bases and J by 6 bases, with 17 bases between. The CDR3 sequence: CASSIDRRNGYTF. CDR3 bases: TGTGCCAGTTCTATAGACAGGCGGAATGGCTACACCTTC.

V is TRBV6-1 and J is TRBJ1-2; 7 bases align to TRBD1. Germline V gives CDR1 MNHNS, CDR2 SASEGT. V dropped 5 bases and J dropped 5; count of bases not matched to a gene: 14. The CDR3 covers 16 residues. The CDR3 bases are TGTGCCAGCAGTCAAGAGGTTCAGACAGGGACGTATGGCTACACCTTC. It yields the protein CASSQEVQTGTYGYTF.

A remark on this clone: The junction departs from the called germline gene at one end, perhaps through a read error. The chain employs TRBV7-2 and TRBJ2-7; 7 bases are a match to TRBD2. CDR1 is SGHTA and CDR2 is FQGNSA in the germline V gene. The CDR3 consists of 15 residues. The chain's CDR3 is CASSLAGTKNYEQYF. As DNA, the CDR3 is TGTGCCAGCAGCCTAGCCGGGACTAAAAATTACGAGCAGTACTTC.

V usage is TRBV9 and J usage is TRBJ2-5; TRBD2 matches at 8 bases. Germline lookup yields CDR1 SGDLS and CDR2 YYNGEE. Trimming cost V 7 bases and J 3 bases; bases outside gene matches: 11. The CDR3 sequence is 15 residues long. The CDR3 reads CASGVAGGLEETQYF. The DNA for the CDR3 is TGTGCCAGCGGAGTTGCGGGGGGTTTGGAAGAGACCCAGTACTTC.